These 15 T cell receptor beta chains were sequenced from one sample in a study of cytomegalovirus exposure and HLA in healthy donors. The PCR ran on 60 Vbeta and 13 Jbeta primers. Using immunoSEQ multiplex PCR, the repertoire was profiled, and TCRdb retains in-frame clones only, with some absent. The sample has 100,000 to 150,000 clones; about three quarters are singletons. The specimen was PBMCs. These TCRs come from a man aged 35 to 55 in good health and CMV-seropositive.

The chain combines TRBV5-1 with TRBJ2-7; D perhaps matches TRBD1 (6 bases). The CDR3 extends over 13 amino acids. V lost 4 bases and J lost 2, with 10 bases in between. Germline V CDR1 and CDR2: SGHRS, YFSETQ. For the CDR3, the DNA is TGCGCCAGCAGCCCGTGGACAGCCTACGAGCAGTACTTC. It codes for CASSPWTAYEQYF.

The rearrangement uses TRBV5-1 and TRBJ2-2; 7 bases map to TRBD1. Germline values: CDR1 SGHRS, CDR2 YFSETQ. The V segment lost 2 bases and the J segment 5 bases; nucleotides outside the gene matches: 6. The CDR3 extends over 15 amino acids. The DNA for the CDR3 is TGCGCCAGCAGCTTCGACAGGGCAAGTACCGGGGAGCTGTTTTTT. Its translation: CASSFDRASTGELFF.

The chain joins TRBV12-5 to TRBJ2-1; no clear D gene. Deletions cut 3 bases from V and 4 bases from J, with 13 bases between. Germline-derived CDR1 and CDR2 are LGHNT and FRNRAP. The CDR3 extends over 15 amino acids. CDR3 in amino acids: CASGFAVTQYNEQFF. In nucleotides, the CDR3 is TGTGCTAGTGGTTTTGCAGTGACTCAATACAATGAGCAGTTCTTC.

The CDR3 nucleotides are TGTGCCAGCAGTTTATCGGCAGGGGGTTCACCCCTCCACTTT. Its protein product is CASSLSAGGSPLHF. J is TRBJ1-6 and V is TRBV28; 7 bases agree with TRBD1. Looked up from germline, CDR1 is MDHEN and CDR2 is SYDVKM. V lost 1 base to trimming and J lost 9 bases; unmatched junction nucleotides: 3. CDR3 size: 14 residues. Full variable domain (missing parts from reference TRBV28 and TRBJ1-6): DVKVTQSSRYLVKRTGEKVFLECVQDMDHENMFWYRQDPGLGLRLIYFSYDVKMKEKGDIPEGYSVSREKKERFSLILESASTNQTSMYLCASSLSAGGSPLHFGNGTRLTVT.

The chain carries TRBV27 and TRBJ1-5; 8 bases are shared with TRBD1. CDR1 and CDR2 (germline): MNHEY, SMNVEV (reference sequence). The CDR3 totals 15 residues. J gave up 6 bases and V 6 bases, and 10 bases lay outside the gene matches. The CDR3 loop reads CASRNGGQGGQPQHF. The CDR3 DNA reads TGTGCCAGCAGGAACGGTGGACAGGGAGGTCAGCCCCAGCATTTT.

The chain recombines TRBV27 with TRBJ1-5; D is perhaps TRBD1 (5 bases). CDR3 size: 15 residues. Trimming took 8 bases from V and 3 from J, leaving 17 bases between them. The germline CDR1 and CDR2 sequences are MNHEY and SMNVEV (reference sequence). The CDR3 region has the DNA TGTGCCAGCTCTATCAGGGCAGGGAACAATCAGCCCCAGCATTTT. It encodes CASSIRAGNNQPQHF.

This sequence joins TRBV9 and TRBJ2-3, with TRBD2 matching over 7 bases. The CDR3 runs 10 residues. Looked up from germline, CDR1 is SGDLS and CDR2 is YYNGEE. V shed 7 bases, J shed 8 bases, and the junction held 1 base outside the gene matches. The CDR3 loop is CASGGGTQYF. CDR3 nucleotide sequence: TGTGCCAGCGGGGGGGGTACGCAGTATTTT.

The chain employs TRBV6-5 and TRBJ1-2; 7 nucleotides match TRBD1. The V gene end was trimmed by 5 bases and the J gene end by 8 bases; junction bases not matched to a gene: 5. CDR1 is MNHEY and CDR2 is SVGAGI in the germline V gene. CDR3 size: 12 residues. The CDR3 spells CASSTLQGGYTF. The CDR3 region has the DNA TGTGCCAGCAGTACTTTACAGGGGGGCTACACCTTC.

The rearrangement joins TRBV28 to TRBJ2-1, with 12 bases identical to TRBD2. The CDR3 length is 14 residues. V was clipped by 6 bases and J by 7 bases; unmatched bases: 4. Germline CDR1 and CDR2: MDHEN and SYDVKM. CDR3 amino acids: CASRRLAGENEQFF. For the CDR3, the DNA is TGTGCCAGCAGAAGACTAGCGGGGGAAAATGAGCAGTTCTTC.

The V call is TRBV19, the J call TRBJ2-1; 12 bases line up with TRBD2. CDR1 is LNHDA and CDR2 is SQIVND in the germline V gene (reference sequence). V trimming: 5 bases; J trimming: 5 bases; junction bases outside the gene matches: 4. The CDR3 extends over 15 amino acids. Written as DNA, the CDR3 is TGTGCCAGTAGTCTAGCGGGAGGGTGGGACAATGAGCAGTTCTTC. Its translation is CASSLAGGWDNEQFF.

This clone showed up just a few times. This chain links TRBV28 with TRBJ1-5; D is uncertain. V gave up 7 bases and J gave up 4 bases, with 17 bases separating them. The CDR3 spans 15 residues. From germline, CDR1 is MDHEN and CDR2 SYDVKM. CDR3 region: CASTSRGRHNQPQHF. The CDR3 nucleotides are TGTGCCAGCACCTCACGTGGCAGGCATAATCAGCCCCAGCATTTT. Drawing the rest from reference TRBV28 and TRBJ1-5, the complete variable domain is DVKVTQSSRYLVKRTGEKVFLECVQDMDHENMFWYRQDPGLGLRLIYFSYDVKMKEKGDIPEGYSVSREKKERFSLILESASTNQTSMYLCASTSRGRHNQPQHFGDGTRLSIL.

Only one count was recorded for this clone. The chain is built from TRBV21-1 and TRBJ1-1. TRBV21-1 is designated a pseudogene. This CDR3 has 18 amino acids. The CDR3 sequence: CASSKGPPGGEMNTEAFF. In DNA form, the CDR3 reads TGTGCCAGCAGCAAAGGACCTCCGGGGGGAGAAATGAACACTGAAGCTTTCTTT.

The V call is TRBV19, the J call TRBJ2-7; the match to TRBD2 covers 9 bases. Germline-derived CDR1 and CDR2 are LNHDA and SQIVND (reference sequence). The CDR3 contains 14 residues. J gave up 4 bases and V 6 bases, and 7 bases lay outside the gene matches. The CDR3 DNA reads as TGTGCCAGTAGGGCTAGCGGGAAACTTTACGAGCAGTACTTC. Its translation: CASRASGKLYEQYF.

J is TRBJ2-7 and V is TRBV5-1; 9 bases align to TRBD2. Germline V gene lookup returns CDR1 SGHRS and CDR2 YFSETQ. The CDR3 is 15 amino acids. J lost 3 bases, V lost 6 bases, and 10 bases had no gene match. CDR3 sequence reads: CASTLGGAGGYEQYF. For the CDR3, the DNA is TGCGCCAGCACCCTCGGAGGAGCGGGGGGCTACGAGCAGTACTTC.

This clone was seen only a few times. The CDR3 bases are TGTGCCACCAGCAGAGATAGGCCGGGAGCCCTCCTAGGCGAGCAGTACTTC. It yields the protein CATSRDRPGALLGEQYF. The chain couples TRBV15 to TRBJ2-7; TRBD2 might be the D (6 bases). The V gene lost 0 bases and the J gene lost 6 bases, with 21 bases spanning the gap. Per the germline V gene, CDR1 is LNHNV and CDR2 is YYDKDF (reference sequence). The CDR3 is 17 amino acids.